This TCR beta chain was found in a study of shared clonotypes between healthy human individuals (dated by TCRdb to 2018 to 2021). Notes on the research overall: A couple of women and three men aged 18 to 49 years were included in the cohort. Per donor, three plates each were used for CD4 naive and CD4 memory, two for CD8 naive, and one for CD8 memory. The study deeply sequenced blood TCR repertoires of about 5 healthy adults to estimate repertoire size and the extent of clonotype sharing between individuals. To increase sequencing depth and limit assay-specific biases, TCR repertoire library preparation and sequencing were carried out by different laboratories using diverse techniques. Between about 0.94 and 8.9 billion PBMCs per donor were obtained by leukapheresis.

At the junction V is shortened by 5 bases and J by 6 bases; bases outside the gene matches: 8. The germline V gene provides CDR1 SGHVS and CDR2 FQNEAQ. The CDR3 spans 14 residues, from the cysteine through the phenylalanine. CDR3 DNA is the only sequence kept; it has 42 bases, read in frame from the first base. Using the deep immunoSEQ assay, TCR CDR3 regions were amplified from genomic DNA by multiplex PCR. Extracted genomic DNA from each cell subset was distributed evenly across all wells of several immunoSEQ 96-well plates, and each plate was treated as a replicate. For sorted subsets, around 200 ng genomic DNA, equal to 25,000 to 35,000 T cell genomes, was loaded into each replicate PCR. The purified libraries were quantified using a Qubit 3.0 fluorometer, sized with a Bioanalyzer 2100, and then quantified again using the KAPA Library Quantification kit. A separate single-read 150-cycle Illumina NextSeq 550 flow cell was used to sequence each immunoSEQ 96-well plate. Regarding the original processing steps: The immunoSEQ output contained only junctional sequences without quality scores, so filtering could not match that applied to full-length reads. Sequences were annotated with PyIR, a Python wrapper for IgBLAST v1.9, and V/J genes and CDR3 were assigned using IMGT germline references. Reads were removed for weak V/J assignments (E-value above 1e-6), missing CDR3, stop codons, out-of-frame junctions, or ambiguous translated residues. V3J clonotypes were defined as sequences sharing an identical inferred V gene, J gene, and CDR3 amino acid sequence. To compute the percentage overlap between repertoires, the number of shared unique clonotypes was divided by the size of the smaller repertoire. Three approaches were used to assess repertoire richness: RTK rarefaction, the Chao1 estimator, and Recon v2.1 estimates of unobserved clonotypes. Generation probabilities for all TCRbeta clonotypes obtained by the gDNA method from a handful of donors were computed using OLGA. TCRdb took over this immuneACCESS table, retaining in-frame rearrangements with V and J assigned. Such tables are incomplete; in checked studies, under half of the missing clones stem from an unresolved V gene, and the remainder is unexplained. V and J calls plus clone size are reproduced from that table; the DNA served to infer D and trimming. In this sample the table shows 2 million to 2.5 million clones, over 85% of which occur a single time. 0.39% of the sample rests with the top ten.

This clone was seen a single time. The clone's antigen remains unknown. Base qualities are not recorded, but no much larger clone differs from it by a single base. Healthy HIV-negative adults with no recently reported acute infections or vaccinations were included as donors. Only Caucasian adults living in Nashville, Tennessee, USA were represented among the donors. CD4+ T cells were enriched through magnetic negative selection, after which naive cells were positively selected on CD45RA and the remaining negative fraction served as the memory subset. After blood collection by leukapheresis, PBMCs were isolated using Ficoll-Histopaque density gradient centrifugation and then cryopreserved in the vapor phase of liquid nitrogen. Purity and quantity of every magnetically sorted T cell population were checked by analytical flow cytometry. From each sorted fraction, genomic DNA was isolated and quantified by UV absorbance on a Nanodrop 2000c.

Overall results and qualifications from the work: Even with the large sequencing depth, rarefaction of the sorted-subset datasets indicated that sequencing was incomplete. Clonotypes shared by all four sorted-subset donors showed higher generation probabilities than non-shared clonotypes. Sharing across a handful of donors was observed for 4.5% to 6.5% of naive CD4, less than 4% of naive CD8, 2% to 2.5% of memory CD4, and over 0.3% of memory CD8 clonotypes. Pairwise subsampling indicated that sequencing depth was expected to affect the degree of clonotype sharing among donors. Only blood was sampled, and tissue TCR repertoires likely differ from those in blood. Larger estimated clonotype richness was generally found for naive subsets than for memory subsets. The genetic and exposure-history diversity represented was limited by the small number of donors.

The clonotype was recovered from a man younger than 35 in good health. Some clones in this sample may be carry-over from other donors' samples. Material for sequencing was naive CD4+ T cells from PBMCs. This specimen's cell subset or site label, per the study, means: CD45RA+ positively selected. This sequence uses TRBV7-8 and TRBJ2-3; TRBD2 aligns with 7 central bases. The DNA is as follows: TGTGCCAGCAGCGCGGGAGTAAAAGGGGATACGCAGTATTTT. Its protein product is CASSAGVKGDTQYF.